This note documents a single TCR beta chain sequence. Its antigen is not known. 13 Jbeta primers and 60 Vbeta primers were used for the PCR. Here immunoSEQ multiplex PCR was the method, and the copy in TCRdb shows in-frame clones only, minus some. The repertoire holds around 130,000 clones, around 85% seen once, with around 1.7% in the top ten. This specimen comes from a study of cytomegalovirus exposure and HLA in healthy donors. The V gene's germline CDR1 is MNHNY and CDR2 SVGAGI (reference sequence). The V and J ends lost 6 bases and 3 bases respectively, with 14 bases between them. CDR3 length: 14 amino acids. Study observations and caveats: Indistinguishability led to the exclusion of some V segments, TRBV6-2 and TRBV6-3 included. The sole available immune exposure information was CMV serostatus. Association of a missense DCLRE1C variant with TCR beta V- and J-gene trimming was reported in a later analysis.

The chain combines TRBV6-6 with TRBJ1-2, with D unresolved. The sequencing sample was made of PBMCs. This clonotype was obtained from a boy aged 5-17 years in good health and CMV-seronegative. CDR3 region: CASRTLWEDYGYTF. As DNA, the CDR3 is TGTGCCAGCAGAACCCTTTGGGAGGACTATGGCTACACCTTC.